This TCR beta chain came from a study of blood T cells in healthy people across ages. Study-level points and caveats: Significant beta diversity loss was already apparent by age roughly 38, declining roughly linearly. Estimates drawn from one million T cells were deemed to understate diversity.

Sample-barcoded 5' priming and a J-beta primer mix drove a second PCR of about 6 to 12 cycles. Each cDNA molecule carried a tag from a template-switch adaptor that contained 12 random nucleotides. MiXCR, run by TCRdb on the 5' RACE reads, gives a single entry per CDR3 protein. The sample carries approximately 1.5 million distinct CDR3 sequences, 35% to 45% recorded once. To note about this clonotype: Antigen: not known.

Every donor provided 7.5 to 10 milliliters of peripheral blood. Trimming took 1 base from V and 0 from J, leaving 9 bases between them. This CDR3 has 15 amino acids. Germline-derived CDR1 and CDR2 are SGDLS and YYNGEE. The sample taken for sequencing was blood. This TCR derives from a woman aged 18-29 years in good health. The chain links TRBV9 to TRBJ2-3, with no clear D. The DNA for the CDR3 is TGTGCCAGCAGCGTAACCAGTCCAAGCACAGATACGCAGTATTTT. Translation: CASSVTSPSTDTQYF.